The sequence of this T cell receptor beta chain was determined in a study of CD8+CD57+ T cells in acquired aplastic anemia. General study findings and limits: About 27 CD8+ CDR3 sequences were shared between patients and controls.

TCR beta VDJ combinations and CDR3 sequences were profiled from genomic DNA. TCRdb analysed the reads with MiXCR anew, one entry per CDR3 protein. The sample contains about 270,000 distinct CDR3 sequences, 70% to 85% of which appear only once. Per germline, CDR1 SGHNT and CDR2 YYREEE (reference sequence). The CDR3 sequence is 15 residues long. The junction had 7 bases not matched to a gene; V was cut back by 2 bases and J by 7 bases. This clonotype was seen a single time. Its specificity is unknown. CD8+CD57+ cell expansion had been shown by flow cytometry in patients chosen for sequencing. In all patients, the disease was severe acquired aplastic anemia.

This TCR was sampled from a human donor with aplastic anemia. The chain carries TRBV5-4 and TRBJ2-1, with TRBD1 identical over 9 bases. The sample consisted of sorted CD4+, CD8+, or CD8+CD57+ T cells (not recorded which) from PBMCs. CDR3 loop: CASSFTSDRGNEQFF. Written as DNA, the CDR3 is TGTGCCAGCAGCTTTACTAGCGACAGGGGGAATGAGCAGTTCTTC.